This T cell receptor beta chain was obtained from a study of multiple sclerosis patients with progressive multifocal leukoencephalopathy. Findings of the study overall: In most PML patients, TRB repertoires appeared less diverse by entropy.

This clone came up once. Its matching antigen is unknown. Spiked into each PCR were synthetic inline TR CDR3 controls of all V-J pairings. Assay used: immunoSEQ multiplex PCR; TCRdb lists only in-frame clones, some missing. Here the sample spans more than 30,000 clones, 80% to 95% being singletons. The V and J ends lost 1 base and 4 bases respectively, with 5 bases between them. Germline CDR1 is MNHEY and CDR2 is SMNVEV (reference sequence). This CDR3 spans 13 amino acids. Time point given: before natalizumab initiation. T0 blood was collected before the first natalizumab infusion. V usage is TRBV27 and J usage is TRBJ1-5, with a possible D match to TRBD1 (5 bases). The sequence was obtained from a man under 40 with multiple sclerosis. Sequenced input: PBMCs. CDR3 sequence reads: CASSLWGNQPQHF. CDR3 coding DNA: TGTGCCAGCAGTTTATGGGGGAATCAGCCCCAGCATTTT.